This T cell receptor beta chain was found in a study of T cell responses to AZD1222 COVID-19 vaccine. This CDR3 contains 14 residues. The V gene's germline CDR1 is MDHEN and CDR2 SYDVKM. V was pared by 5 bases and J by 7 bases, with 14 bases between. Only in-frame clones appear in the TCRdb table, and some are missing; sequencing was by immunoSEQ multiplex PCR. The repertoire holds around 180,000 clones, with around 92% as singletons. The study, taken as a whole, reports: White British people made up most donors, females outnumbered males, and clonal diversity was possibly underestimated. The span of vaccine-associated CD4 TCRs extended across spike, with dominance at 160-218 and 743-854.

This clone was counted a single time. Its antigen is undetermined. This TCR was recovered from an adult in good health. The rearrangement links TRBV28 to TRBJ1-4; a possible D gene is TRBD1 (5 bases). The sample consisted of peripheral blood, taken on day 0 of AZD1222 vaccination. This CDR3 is CASSQSPGLEKLFF. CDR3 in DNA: TGTGCCAGCAGTCAAAGCCCAGGGCTTGAAAAACTGTTTTTT.